This TCR beta chain was observed in a study of T cell repertoires in cytomegalovirus infection. Turning to the study itself: HLA-B-restricted CMV epitopes that are well studied, plus recently identified HLA-C-restricted ones, were used by the study. TCR beta signatures that were public indicated CMV infection and matching HLA type. Study-wide findings and caveats: Summed public TCR beta family frequency identified CMV carriers bearing the relevant HLA.

A note on this clonotype: No antigen is known for it.

From germline, CDR1 is MNHNY and CDR2 SVGAGI (reference sequence). The CDR3 has 12 amino acids. V was shortened by 5 bases and J by 5 bases, with 9 bases between the two germline ends. TCRdb analysed the reads with MiXCR anew, one entry per CDR3 protein. The sample yields some 590,000 distinct CDR3 sequences, under 45% seen once. The V gene is TRBV6-6, the J gene TRBJ1-1; D is possibly TRBD1 (5 bases). The specimen was cultured PBMCs, collected from culture after CMV antigen stimulation. The receptor was derived from a human donor in good health (CMV status not recorded). Some clones in this sample may be carry-over from other donors' samples. The CDR3 spells CASSVRQTEAFF. In DNA form, the CDR3 reads TGTGCCAGCAGTGTCCGACAGACTGAAGCTTTCTTT.